The clone carrying this T cell receptor beta chain was seen repeatedly, ten times or more. Its antigen is as yet unknown. Per germline, CDR1 SGHNT and CDR2 YYREEE (reference sequence). The CDR3 length is 13 residues. Between the trimmed V and J ends, which lost 1 base and 0 bases, there was a span of 4 bases. Amplification of TCR alpha and beta CDR3 regions from RNA used iRepertoire nested multiplex PCR. For one-step reverse transcription and amplification, 100-400 ng of tissue mRNA or PBMC total RNA was used. TCRdb analysed the multiplex PCR reads with MiXCR anew, one entry per CDR3 protein. The profile covers approximately 190,000 distinct CDR3 sequences, with approximately 30% appearing a single time and over 20% taken by the ten largest. This sample is part of a study of glioma-infiltrating T cells. Study observations and caveats: Tissue and blood shared very few CDR3 sequences. Tissue-blood divergence was below expectation in non-neoplastic patients, above in gliomas.

Material: glioma tissue, nonneoplastic brain tissue, or PBMCs (not recorded which). The chain carries TRBV5-4 and TRBJ2-5; D is unresolved. The clonotype originates from a human donor with low-grade glioma or glioblastoma, undergoing nonglioma brain surgery, or in good health (not recorded which). The CDR3 nucleotides are TGTGCCAGCAGCTTGCGGGACCAAGAGACCCAGTACTTC. Its translation: CASSLRDQETQYF. Full variable domain (missing parts from reference TRBV5-4 and TRBJ2-5): ETGVTQSPTHLIKTRGQQVTLRCSSQSGHNTVSWYQQALGQGPQFIFQYYREEENGRGNFPPRFSGLQFPNYSSELNVNALELDDSALYLCASSLRDQETQYFGPGTRLLVL.